This is a list of T cell receptor beta chains from one sample in a study of control samples from healthy donors and cancer patients. Sequenced by immunoSEQ multiplex PCR; TCRdb stores in-frame clones only, minus some. The table lists approximately 90,000 clones, about 81% of them singletons. What was sequenced was PBMCs. All receptors derive from a man between 65 and 80 years old with lung cancer. The CDR3 runs from the conserved cysteine through the conserved F or W. The D gene is left open where the match is weak. Clone size is given for some rows only: seen once, a few or many times, or a class if the clone is expanded.

v_gene: TRBV5-1; abundance: -; j_gene: TRBJ1-1; d_gene: -; CDR3nt: TGCGCCAGCAGCTTATTGGAAGGGAACACTGAAGCTTTCTTT; CDR3aa: CASSLLEGNTEAFF
v_gene: TRBV6-6; abundance: -; j_gene: TRBJ2-2; d_gene: TRBD2; CDR3nt: TGTGCCAGCATGGCGGGGGGGAGGGTGAGCGGGGAGCTGTTTTTT; CDR3aa: CASMAGGRVSGELFF
v_gene: TRBV19; abundance: -; j_gene: TRBJ1-3; d_gene: -; CDR3nt: TGTGCCAGTAGTCCGGACTGGAACACCATATATTTT; CDR3aa: CASSPDWNTIYF
v_gene: TRBV24-1; abundance: -; j_gene: TRBJ2-3; d_gene: -; CDR3nt: TGTGCCACCAGTGATTTGTCGGATACGCAGTATTTT; CDR3aa: CATSDLSDTQYF
v_gene: TRBV2; abundance: -; j_gene: TRBJ1-1; d_gene: -; CDR3nt: TGTGCCAGCAACCTCCGGCCCACTGAAGCTTTCTTT; CDR3aa: CASNLRPTEAFF
v_gene: TRBV2; abundance: -; j_gene: TRBJ1-2; d_gene: -; CDR3nt: TGCGCCAGCAGTGAAGGGAACAGGAACTATGGCTACACCTTC; CDR3aa: CASSEGNRNYGYTF
v_gene: TRBV10-1; abundance: -; j_gene: TRBJ2-4; d_gene: -; CDR3nt: TGCGCCAGCAGTGACAGGATAGCCAAAAACATTCAGTACTTC; CDR3aa: CASSDRIAKNIQYF
v_gene: TRBV7-2; abundance: once; j_gene: TRBJ1-5; d_gene: -; CDR3nt: TGTGCCAGCAGCTTAGGACCGGGGGGTCAGCCCCAGCATTTT; CDR3aa: CASSLGPGGQPQHF
v_gene: TRBV5-1; abundance: once; j_gene: TRBJ2-7; d_gene: TRBD1; CDR3nt: TGCGCCAGCAGCTTGTCGGGACAGTATGCCTACGAGCAGTACTTC; CDR3aa: CASSLSGQYAYEQYF
v_gene: TRBV9; abundance: few; j_gene: TRBJ2-5; d_gene: -; CDR3nt: TGTGCCAGCAGCGCCTCAGGGTTCGCTCTCAGGCAGACCCAGTACTTC; CDR3aa: CASSASGFALRQTQYF
v_gene: TRBV18; abundance: -; j_gene: TRBJ1-3; d_gene: -; CDR3nt: TGTGCCAGCTCACCAGACCCGAAAACCCTGAGCTCTGGAAACACCATATATTTT; CDR3aa: CASSPDPKTLSSGNTIYF
v_gene: TRBV18; abundance: -; j_gene: TRBJ2-3; d_gene: -; CDR3nt: TGTGCCAGCTCACTAAGTGGAGGGGGAGAGACAGATACGCAGTATTTT; CDR3aa: CASSLSGGGETDTQYF
v_gene: TRBV7-3; abundance: -; j_gene: TRBJ2-1; d_gene: TRBD2; CDR3nt: TGTGCCAGCAGCCAGAGCGGGGGCTCCTACAATGAGCAGTTCTTC; CDR3aa: CASSQSGGSYNEQFF
v_gene: TRBV5-6; abundance: -; j_gene: TRBJ1-1; d_gene: -; CDR3nt: TGTGCCAGCAGCTTGCCCAGGTCATACACTGAAGCTTTCTTT; CDR3aa: CASSLPRSYTEAFF
v_gene: TRBV9; abundance: -; j_gene: TRBJ2-1; d_gene: -; CDR3nt: TGTGCCAGCAGCGTAGGGGCGGGGCTAACCTACAATGAGCAGTTCTTC; CDR3aa: CASSVGAGLTYNEQFF
v_gene: TRBV6-5; abundance: -; j_gene: TRBJ1-5; d_gene: -; CDR3nt: TGTGCCAGCAGTTCTTCACCCCAGCCCCAGCATTTT; CDR3aa: CASSSSPQPQHF
v_gene: TRBV5-1; abundance: -; j_gene: TRBJ2-1; d_gene: -; CDR3nt: TGCGCCAGCAGCTTGAGTACGGCCAGCAGTAGGTTCTTC; CDR3aa: CASSLSTASSRFF
v_gene: TRBV24-1; abundance: -; j_gene: TRBJ2-5; d_gene: -; CDR3nt: TGTGCCACCAGCGCGACCGGAACGTATCAAGAGACCCAGTACTTC; CDR3aa: CATSATGTYQETQYF
v_gene: TRBV5-1; abundance: -; j_gene: TRBJ2-6; d_gene: TRBD1; CDR3nt: TGCGCCACCAGATTTGGACAGGGAAAATCTGGGGCCAACGTCCTGACTTTC; CDR3aa: CATRFGQGKSGANVLTF
v_gene: TRBV7-9; abundance: -; j_gene: TRBJ2-2; d_gene: TRBD1; CDR3nt: TGTGCCAGCAGCCCCAAGAGGACAGGGTACTCCGGGGAGCTGTTTTTT; CDR3aa: CASSPKRTGYSGELFF
v_gene: TRBV15; abundance: -; j_gene: TRBJ2-2; d_gene: -; CDR3nt: TGTGCCACCAGCAGGGAGAACACCGGGGAGCTGTTTTTT; CDR3aa: CATSRENTGELFF
v_gene: TRBV7-9; abundance: -; j_gene: TRBJ1-2; d_gene: -; CDR3nt: TGTGCCAGCACCGATCCCGGACGGATCTATGGCTACACCTTC; CDR3aa: CASTDPGRIYGYTF
v_gene: TRBV4-2; abundance: -; j_gene: TRBJ2-1; d_gene: TRBD1; CDR3nt: TGTGCCAGCAGCCAAGACGGACAGGGAATGAATGAGCAGTTCTTC; CDR3aa: CASSQDGQGMNEQFF
v_gene: TRBV5-1; abundance: -; j_gene: TRBJ2-1; d_gene: -; CDR3nt: TGCGCCAGCAGCTTGTACGGAAATGAGCAGTTCTTC; CDR3aa: CASSLYGNEQFF
v_gene: TRBV15; abundance: -; j_gene: TRBJ2-2; d_gene: TRBD2; CDR3nt: TGTGCCACCAGCAGAGATAGGCTAGCGGGGGCCTCAGGGGAGCTGTTTTTT; CDR3aa: CATSRDRLAGASGELFF
v_gene: TRBV6-2/TRBV6-3; abundance: -; j_gene: TRBJ1-2; d_gene: TRBD1; CDR3nt: TGTGCCAGCAGTTACCGGGACAGGGGGCTCCACTATGGCTACACCTTC; CDR3aa: CASSYRDRGLHYGYTF
v_gene: TRBV18; abundance: -; j_gene: TRBJ1-2; d_gene: -; CDR3nt: TGTGCCAGCTCACAAAGTGACACCGAGATTCGTTACTATGGCTACACCTTC; CDR3aa: CASSQSDTEIRYYGYTF
v_gene: TRBV6-5; abundance: -; j_gene: TRBJ2-3; d_gene: -; CDR3nt: TGTGCCAGCCGCCCCCAACCGTCAGATACGCAGTATTTT; CDR3aa: CASRPQPSDTQYF
v_gene: TRBV19; abundance: -; j_gene: TRBJ2-3; d_gene: TRBD1; CDR3nt: TGTGCCAGTACAGACAGGGCCCGATCCGGCACAGATACGCAGTATTTT; CDR3aa: CASTDRARSGTDTQYF
v_gene: TRBV4-1; abundance: -; j_gene: TRBJ1-4; d_gene: TRBD1; CDR3nt: TGCGCCAGCAGCCAAGAGGACAGGGGCCTAGCGAAACTGTTTTTT; CDR3aa: CASSQEDRGLAKLFF
v_gene: TRBV30; abundance: -; j_gene: TRBJ2-3; d_gene: TRBD2; CDR3nt: TGTGCCTGGAAACTAGCGGAGTACACAGATACGCAGTATTTT; CDR3aa: CAWKLAEYTDTQYF
v_gene: TRBV2; abundance: -; j_gene: TRBJ2-1; d_gene: TRBD2; CDR3nt: TGTGCCAGCGGGGGGACTAGCTGGGAGCAGTTCTTC; CDR3aa: CASGGTSWEQFF
v_gene: TRBV19; abundance: few; j_gene: TRBJ2-7; d_gene: TRBD1; CDR3nt: TGTGCCAGTAGTTACCGGGACAGTGTTTACGAGCAGTACTTC; CDR3aa: CASSYRDSVYEQYF
v_gene: TRBV18; abundance: -; j_gene: TRBJ1-5; d_gene: -; CDR3nt: TGTGCCAGCTCACGCACAGGGCGATCAGGCAATCAGCCCCAGCATTTT; CDR3aa: CASSRTGRSGNQPQHF
v_gene: TRBV7-9; abundance: -; j_gene: TRBJ2-7; d_gene: -; CDR3nt: TGTGCCAGCAGCACGGGGGTCTACGAGCAGTACTTC; CDR3aa: CASSTGVYEQYF
v_gene: TRBV3-1/TRBV3-2; abundance: -; j_gene: TRBJ2-3; d_gene: TRBD2; CDR3nt: TGTGCCAGCAGCCGTAAGACTAGCGGGGGCACAGATACGCAGTATTTT; CDR3aa: CASSRKTSGGTDTQYF
v_gene: TRBV28; abundance: -; j_gene: TRBJ1-4; d_gene: -; CDR3nt: TGTGCCAGCAGGGTAACAGGGCCCGGGGGGGAAGAAAAACTGTTTTTT; CDR3aa: CASRVTGPGGEEKLFF
v_gene: TRBV29-1; abundance: few; j_gene: TRBJ2-7; d_gene: TRBD2; CDR3nt: TGCAGCGTTGAAGGAGCGGGGGGCCAAAGTGGCTACGAGCAGTACTTC; CDR3aa: CSVEGAGGQSGYEQYF
v_gene: TRBV5-1; abundance: once; j_gene: TRBJ2-1; d_gene: TRBD1; CDR3nt: TGCGCCAGCAGCTTGGAAGTCGGGACAGGATGGAATGAGCAGTTCTTC; CDR3aa: CASSLEVGTGWNEQFF
v_gene: TRBV5-6; abundance: once; j_gene: TRBJ2-7; d_gene: -; CDR3nt: TGTGCCAGCAGCTTGGGACAGTTCTACGAGCAGTACTTC; CDR3aa: CASSLGQFYEQYF
v_gene: TRBV25-1; abundance: -; j_gene: TRBJ2-2; d_gene: -; CDR3nt: TGTGCCAGCAGTGCCTACGACGGGGGCGGGGAGCTGTTTTTT; CDR3aa: CASSAYDGGGELFF
v_gene: TRBV10-1; abundance: many; j_gene: TRBJ2-5; d_gene: -; CDR3nt: TGCGCCAGCAAAATGATCAGCAGGGCCGAGACGGCCTCCGTAGAGACCCAGTACTTC; CDR3aa: CASKMISRAETASVETQYF
v_gene: TRBV20-1; abundance: -; j_gene: TRBJ1-1; d_gene: -; CDR3nt: TGCAGTGCCTTCCGAGGTGGGGCTTTCTTT; CDR3aa: CSAFRGGAFF
v_gene: TRBV29-1; abundance: -; j_gene: TRBJ2-7; d_gene: TRBD2; CDR3nt: TGCAGCGTTGGACTAGCCTCCCACGAGCAGTACTTC; CDR3aa: CSVGLASHEQYF
v_gene: TRBV5-1; abundance: -; j_gene: TRBJ2-3; d_gene: -; CDR3nt: TGCGCCAGCAGCCTAGGACAGTCCACAGATACGCAGTATTTT; CDR3aa: CASSLGQSTDTQYF
v_gene: TRBV3-1/TRBV3-2; abundance: -; j_gene: TRBJ1-2; d_gene: -; CDR3nt: TGTGCCAGCAGCCAAGATTCCTGGGTTTACGGTGGCTACACCTTC; CDR3aa: CASSQDSWVYGGYTF
v_gene: TRBV12-2; abundance: once; j_gene: TRBJ2-6; d_gene: -; CDR3nt: TGTGCAAGTCGCCCATGGTTCAGGACCCACAGCTCTGGGGCCAACGTCCTGACTTTC; CDR3aa: CASRPWFRTHSSGANVLTF
v_gene: TRBV6-5; abundance: -; j_gene: TRBJ2-3; d_gene: -; CDR3nt: TGTGCCAGCAGTTACTCTCCTCAGGGGAGGGATACGCAGTATTTT; CDR3aa: CASSYSPQGRDTQYF
v_gene: TRBV5-4; abundance: -; j_gene: TRBJ2-7; d_gene: TRBD1; CDR3nt: TGTGCCAGCAGCCTCCGGGACAGGGGGCGAGGATTGTACGAGCAGTACTTC; CDR3aa: CASSLRDRGRGLYEQYF
v_gene: TRBV7-2; abundance: once; j_gene: TRBJ2-7; d_gene: -; CDR3nt: TGTGCCAGCAGCTTAGCTTCGGGGTTGAGAGAGCAGTACTTC; CDR3aa: CASSLASGLREQYF
v_gene: TRBV6-5; abundance: once; j_gene: TRBJ2-6; d_gene: -; CDR3nt: TGTGCCAGCAGTTCACACAGCAGCTCTGGGGCCAACGTCCTGACTTTC; CDR3aa: CASSSHSSSGANVLTF
v_gene: TRBV7-9; abundance: -; j_gene: TRBJ2-1; d_gene: TRBD2; CDR3nt: TGTGCCAGCAGCGGATGGACTAGCGGGACCCCTTATGAGCAGTTCTTC; CDR3aa: CASSGWTSGTPYEQFF
v_gene: TRBV4-3; abundance: -; j_gene: TRBJ1-1; d_gene: -; CDR3nt: TGCGCCAGCAGCCAAGCGGCAGGGACCCTTTCATGGGCTTTCTTT; CDR3aa: CASSQAAGTLSWAFF
v_gene: TRBV5-1; abundance: few; j_gene: TRBJ2-6; d_gene: -; CDR3nt: TGCGCCAGCAGCTTGGTAGCTCCTGGGGCCAACGTCCTGACTTTC; CDR3aa: CASSLVAPGANVLTF
v_gene: TRBV7-9; abundance: once; j_gene: TRBJ1-1; d_gene: -; CDR3nt: TGTGCCAGCAGCTTATACGGCCAGGGCACAACGGGCACTGAAGCTTTCTTT; CDR3aa: CASSLYGQGTTGTEAFF